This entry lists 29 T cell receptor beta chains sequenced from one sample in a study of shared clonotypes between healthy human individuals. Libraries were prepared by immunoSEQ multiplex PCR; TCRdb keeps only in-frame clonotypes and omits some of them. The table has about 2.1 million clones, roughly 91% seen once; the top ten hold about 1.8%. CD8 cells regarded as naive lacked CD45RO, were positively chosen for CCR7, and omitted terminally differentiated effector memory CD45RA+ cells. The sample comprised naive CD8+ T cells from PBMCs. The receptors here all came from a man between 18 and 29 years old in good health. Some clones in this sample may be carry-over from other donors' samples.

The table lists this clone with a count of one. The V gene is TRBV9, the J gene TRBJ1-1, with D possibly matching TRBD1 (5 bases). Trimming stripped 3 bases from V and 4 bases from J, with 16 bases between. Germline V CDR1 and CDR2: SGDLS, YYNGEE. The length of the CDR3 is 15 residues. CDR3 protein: CASSGRGGGSTEAFF. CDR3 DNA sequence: TGTGCCAGCAGCGGGAGGGGCGGTGGTTCCACTGAAGCTTTCTTT.

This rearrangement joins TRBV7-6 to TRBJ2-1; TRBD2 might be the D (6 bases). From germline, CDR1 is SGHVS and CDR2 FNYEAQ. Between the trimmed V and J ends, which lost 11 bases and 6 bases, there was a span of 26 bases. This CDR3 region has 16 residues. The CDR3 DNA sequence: TGTGCCTCGAAGGTGGAGGGCGGAAGCGAACTCAATGAGCAGTTCTTC. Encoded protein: CASKVEGGSELNEQFF.

The CDR3 loop is CASSPHDTAPYEQYF. The CDR3 DNA reads as TGTGCCAGCAGTCCACACGATACGGCCCCCTACGAGCAGTACTTC. This chain links TRBV6-6 with TRBJ2-7; D is undetermined. Per germline, CDR1 MNHNY and CDR2 SVGAGI (reference sequence). Trimming removed 5 bases at V and 2 bases at J, with 16 bases between. The CDR3 has 15 residues.

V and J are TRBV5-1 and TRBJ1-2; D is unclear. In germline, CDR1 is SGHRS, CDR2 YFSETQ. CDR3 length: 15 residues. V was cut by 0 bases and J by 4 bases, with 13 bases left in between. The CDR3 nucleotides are TGCGCCAGCAGCTTGGATCGTACTTCCAGCTATGGCTACACCTTC. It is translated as CASSLDRTSSYGYTF.

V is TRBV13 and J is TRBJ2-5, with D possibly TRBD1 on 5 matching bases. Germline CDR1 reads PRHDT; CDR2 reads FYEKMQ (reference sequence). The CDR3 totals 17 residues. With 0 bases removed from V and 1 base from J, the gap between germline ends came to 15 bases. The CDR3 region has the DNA TGTGCCAGCAGCTTAGGAGGGCGCAGGGTACCCCAAGAGACCCAGTACTTC. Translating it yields CASSLGGRRVPQETQYF. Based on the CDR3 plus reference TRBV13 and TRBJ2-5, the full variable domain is AAGVIQSPRHLIKEKRETATLKCYPIPRHDTVYWYQQGPGQDPQFLISFYEKMQSDKGSIPDRFSAQQFSDYHSELNMSSLELGDSALYFCASSLGGRRVPQETQYFGPGTRLLVL.

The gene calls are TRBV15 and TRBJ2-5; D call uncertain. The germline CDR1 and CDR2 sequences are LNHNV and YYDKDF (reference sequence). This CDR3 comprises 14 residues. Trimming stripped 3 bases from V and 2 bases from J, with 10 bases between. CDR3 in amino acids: CATSRGRNQETQYF. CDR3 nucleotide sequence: TGTGCCACCAGCAGGGGCAGGAATCAAGAGACCCAGTACTTC.

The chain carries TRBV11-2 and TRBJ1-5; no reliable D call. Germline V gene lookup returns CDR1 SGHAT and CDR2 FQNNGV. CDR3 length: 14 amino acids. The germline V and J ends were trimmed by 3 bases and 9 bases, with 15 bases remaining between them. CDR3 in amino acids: CASSFGLKLGPQHF. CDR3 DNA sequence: TGTGCCAGCAGCTTTGGACTGAAATTGGGGCCCCAGCATTTT.

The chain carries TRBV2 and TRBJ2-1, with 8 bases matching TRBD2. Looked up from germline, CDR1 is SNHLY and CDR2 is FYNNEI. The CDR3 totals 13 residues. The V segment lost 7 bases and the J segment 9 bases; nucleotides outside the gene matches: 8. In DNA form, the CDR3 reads TGTGCCAGCAACCCGGGGGGGATCCGTGAGCAGTTCTTC. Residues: CASNPGGIREQFF.

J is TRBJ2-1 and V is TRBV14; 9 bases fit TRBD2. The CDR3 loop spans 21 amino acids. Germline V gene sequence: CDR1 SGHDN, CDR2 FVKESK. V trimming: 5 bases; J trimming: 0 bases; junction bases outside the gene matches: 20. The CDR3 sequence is CASSTRQWGSGSASSYNEQFF. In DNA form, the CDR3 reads TGTGCCAGCAGCACACGTCAATGGGGTAGCGGGAGCGCCAGCTCCTACAATGAGCAGTTCTTC.

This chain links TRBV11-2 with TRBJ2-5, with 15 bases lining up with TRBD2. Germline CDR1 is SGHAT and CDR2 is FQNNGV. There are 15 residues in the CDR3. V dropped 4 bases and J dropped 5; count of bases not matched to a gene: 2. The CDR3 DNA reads TGTGCCAGCAGCTGGACTAGCGGGAGGGGTGAGACCCAGTACTTC. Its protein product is CASSWTSGRGETQYF.

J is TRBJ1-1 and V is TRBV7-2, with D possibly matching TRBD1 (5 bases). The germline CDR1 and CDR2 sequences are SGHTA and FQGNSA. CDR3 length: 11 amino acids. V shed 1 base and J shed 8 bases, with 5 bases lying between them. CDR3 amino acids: CASSLGGEAFF. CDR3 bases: TGTGCCAGCAGCTTAGGGGGGGAAGCTTTCTTT.

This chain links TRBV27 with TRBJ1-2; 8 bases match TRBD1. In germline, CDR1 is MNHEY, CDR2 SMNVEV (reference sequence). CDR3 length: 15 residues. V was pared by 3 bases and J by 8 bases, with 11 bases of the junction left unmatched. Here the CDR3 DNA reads TGTGCCAGCAGTTTTGCTCAGGGACAGGTGAAAGGCTACACCTTC. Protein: CASSFAQGQVKGYTF.

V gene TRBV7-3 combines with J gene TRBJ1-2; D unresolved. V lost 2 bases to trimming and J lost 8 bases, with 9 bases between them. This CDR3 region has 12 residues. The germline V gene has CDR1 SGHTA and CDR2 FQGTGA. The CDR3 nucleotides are TGTGCCAGCAGCTTAGATGGACGGGGCTACACCTTC. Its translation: CASSLDGRGYTF.

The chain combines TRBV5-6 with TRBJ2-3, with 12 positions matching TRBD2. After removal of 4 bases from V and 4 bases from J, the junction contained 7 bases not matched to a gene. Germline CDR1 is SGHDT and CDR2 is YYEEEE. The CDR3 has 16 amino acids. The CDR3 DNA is TGTGCCAGCAGCCGACGGACTAGCGGGATTGCAGATACGCAGTATTTT. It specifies CASSRRTSGIADTQYF.

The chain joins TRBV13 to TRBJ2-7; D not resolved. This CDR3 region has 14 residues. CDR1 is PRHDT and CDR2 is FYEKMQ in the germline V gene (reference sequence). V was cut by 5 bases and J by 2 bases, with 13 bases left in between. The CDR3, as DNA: TGTGCCAGCAGCCCCGACATAACCCCCTACGAGCAGTACTTC. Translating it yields CASSPDITPYEQYF. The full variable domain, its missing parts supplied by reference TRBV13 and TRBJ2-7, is AAGVIQSPRHLIKEKRETATLKCYPIPRHDTVYWYQQGPGQDPQFLISFYEKMQSDKGSIPDRFSAQQFSDYHSELNMSSLELGDSALYFCASSPDITPYEQYFGPGTRLTVT.

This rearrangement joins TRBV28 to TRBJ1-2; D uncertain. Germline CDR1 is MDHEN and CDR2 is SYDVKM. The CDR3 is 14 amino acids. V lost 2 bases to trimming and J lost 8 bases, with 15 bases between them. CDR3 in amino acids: CASSLKRLADGYTF. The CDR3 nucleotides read TGTGCCAGCAGTTTAAAGCGGCTCGCGGACGGCTACACCTTC.

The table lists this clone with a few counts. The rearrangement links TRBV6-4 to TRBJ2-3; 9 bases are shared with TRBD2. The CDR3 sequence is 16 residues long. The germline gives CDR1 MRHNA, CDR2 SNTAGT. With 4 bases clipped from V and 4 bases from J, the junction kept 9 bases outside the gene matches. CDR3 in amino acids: CASSVSSGSVADTQYF. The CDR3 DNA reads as TGTGCCAGCAGTGTCAGTAGCGGGAGTGTCGCAGATACGCAGTATTTT.

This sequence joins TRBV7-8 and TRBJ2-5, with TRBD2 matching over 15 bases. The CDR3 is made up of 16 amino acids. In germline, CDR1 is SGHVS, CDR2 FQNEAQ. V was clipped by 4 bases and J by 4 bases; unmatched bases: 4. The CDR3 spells CASSSRTSGRGETQYF. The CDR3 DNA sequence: TGTGCCAGCAGCTCCCGGACTAGCGGGAGGGGAGAGACCCAGTACTTC.

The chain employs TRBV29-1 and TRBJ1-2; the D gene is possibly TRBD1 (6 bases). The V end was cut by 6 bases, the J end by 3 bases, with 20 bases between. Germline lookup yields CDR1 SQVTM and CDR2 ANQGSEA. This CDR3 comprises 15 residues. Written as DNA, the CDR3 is TGCAGCGTGGACCAAACAGGGATTGGATACTATGGCTACACCTTC. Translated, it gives CSVDQTGIGYYGYTF.

CDR3 nucleotides: TGTGCCAGTAGTTCCCCAAGGGAGGAGTTCTACTATGGCTACACCTTC. Translating gives CASSSPREEFYYGYTF. The chain joins TRBV19 to TRBJ1-2; D remains unclear. In germline, CDR1 is LNHDA, CDR2 SQIVND (reference sequence). The CDR3 sequence is 16 residues long. V was shortened by 5 bases and J by 3 bases, with 19 bases between the two germline ends. The full variable domain, its missing parts supplied by reference TRBV19 and TRBJ1-2, is DGGITQSPKYLFRKEGQNVTLSCEQNLNHDAMYWYRQDPGQGLRLIYYSQIVNDFQKGDIAEGYSVSREKKESFPLTVTSAQKNPTAFYLCASSSPREEFYYGYTFGSGTRLTVV.

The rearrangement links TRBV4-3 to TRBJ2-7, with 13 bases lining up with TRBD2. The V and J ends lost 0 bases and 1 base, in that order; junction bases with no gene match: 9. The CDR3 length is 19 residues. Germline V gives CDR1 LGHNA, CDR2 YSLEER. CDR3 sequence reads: CASSQESGLAGYPSYEQYF. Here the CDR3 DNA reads TGCGCCAGCAGCCAAGAGTCGGGACTAGCGGGATACCCGTCCTACGAGCAGTACTTC.

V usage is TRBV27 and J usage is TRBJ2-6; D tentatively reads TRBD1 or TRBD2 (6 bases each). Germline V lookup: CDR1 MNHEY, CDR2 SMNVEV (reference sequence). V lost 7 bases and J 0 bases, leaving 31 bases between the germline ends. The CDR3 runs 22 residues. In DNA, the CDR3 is TGTGCCAGCAAACCCAGACAGGCGAGGGACTTACACGGGGCCTCTGGGGCCAACGTCCTGACTTTC. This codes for CASKPRQARDLHGASGANVLTF.

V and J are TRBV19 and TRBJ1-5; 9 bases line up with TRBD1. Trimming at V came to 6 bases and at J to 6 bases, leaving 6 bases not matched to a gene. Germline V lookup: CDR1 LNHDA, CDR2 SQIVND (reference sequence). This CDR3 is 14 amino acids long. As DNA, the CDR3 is TGTGCCAGTAGCAAACAGGGGGCCGGTCAGCCCCAGCATTTT. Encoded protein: CASSKQGAGQPQHF.

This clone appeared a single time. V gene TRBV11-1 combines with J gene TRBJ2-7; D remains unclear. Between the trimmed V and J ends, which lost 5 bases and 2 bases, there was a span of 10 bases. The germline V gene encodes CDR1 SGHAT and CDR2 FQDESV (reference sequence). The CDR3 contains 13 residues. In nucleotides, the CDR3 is TGTGCCAGCAGCCTACAAGACGCCTACGAGCAGTACTTC. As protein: CASSLQDAYEQYF. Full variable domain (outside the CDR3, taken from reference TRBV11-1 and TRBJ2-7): EAEVAQSPRYKITEKSQAVAFWCDPISGHATLYWYRQILGQGPELLVQFQDESVVDDSQLPKDRFSAERLKGVDSTLKIQPAELGDSAMYLCASSLQDAYEQYFGPGTRLTVT.

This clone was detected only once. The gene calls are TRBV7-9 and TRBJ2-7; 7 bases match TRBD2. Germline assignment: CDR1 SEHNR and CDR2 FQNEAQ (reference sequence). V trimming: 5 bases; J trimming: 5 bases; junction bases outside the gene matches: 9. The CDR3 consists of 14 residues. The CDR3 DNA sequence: TGTGCCAGCAGCCCCCCGACTAGCCGTAACGAGCAGTACTTC. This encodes CASSPPTSRNEQYF.

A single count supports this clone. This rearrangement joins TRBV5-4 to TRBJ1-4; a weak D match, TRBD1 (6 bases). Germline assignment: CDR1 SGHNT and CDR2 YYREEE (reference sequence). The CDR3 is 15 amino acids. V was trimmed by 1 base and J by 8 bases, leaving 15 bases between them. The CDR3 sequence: CASSLSRGVGEKLFF. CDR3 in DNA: TGTGCCAGCAGCTTGTCAAGGGGGGTAGGAGAAAAACTGTTTTTT. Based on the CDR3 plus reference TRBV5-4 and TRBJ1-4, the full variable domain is ETGVTQSPTHLIKTRGQQVTLRCSSQSGHNTVSWYQQALGQGPQFIFQYYREEENGRGNFPPRFSGLQFPNYSSELNVNALELDDSALYLCASSLSRGVGEKLFFGSGTQLSVL.

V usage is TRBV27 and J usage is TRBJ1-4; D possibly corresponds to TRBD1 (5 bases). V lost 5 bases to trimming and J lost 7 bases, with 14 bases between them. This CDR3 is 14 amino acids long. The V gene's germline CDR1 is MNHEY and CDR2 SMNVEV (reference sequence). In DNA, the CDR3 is TGTGCCAGCAGTCTTAGACCGAGGGGTGAAAAACTGTTTTTT. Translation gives CASSLRPRGEKLFF.

Written as DNA, the CDR3 is TGTGCCAGCAGCCCCCGAAACGAGCCTAGCTATGGCTACACCTTC. Its translation is CASSPRNEPSYGYTF. The genes are TRBV16 and TRBJ1-2; D gene unclear. CDR1 KGHSY and CDR2 FQNENV come from the germline V gene. CDR3 size: 15 residues. V shed 4 bases and J shed 4 bases, with 16 bases lying between them.

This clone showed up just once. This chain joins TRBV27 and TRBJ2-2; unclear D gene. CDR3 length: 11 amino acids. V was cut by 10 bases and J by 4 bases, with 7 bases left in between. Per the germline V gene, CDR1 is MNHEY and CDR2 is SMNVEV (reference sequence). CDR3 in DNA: TGTGCCACCTCCGTCACCGGGGAGCTGTTTTTT. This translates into CATSVTGELFF.